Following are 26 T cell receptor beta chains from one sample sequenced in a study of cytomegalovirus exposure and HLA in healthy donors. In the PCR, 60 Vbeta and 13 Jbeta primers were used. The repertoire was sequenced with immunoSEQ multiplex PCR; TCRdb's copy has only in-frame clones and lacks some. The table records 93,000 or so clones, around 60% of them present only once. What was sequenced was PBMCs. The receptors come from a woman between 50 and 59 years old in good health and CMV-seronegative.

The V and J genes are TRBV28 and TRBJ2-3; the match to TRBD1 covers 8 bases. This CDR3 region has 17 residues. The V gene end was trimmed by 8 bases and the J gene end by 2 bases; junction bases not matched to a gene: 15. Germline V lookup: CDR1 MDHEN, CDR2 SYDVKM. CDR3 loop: CASRTGTRQGYTDTQYF. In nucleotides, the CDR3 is TGTGCCAGCCGGACAGGGACACGACAGGGATACACAGATACGCAGTATTTT.

The CDR3 sequence is CASSSSEMNTEAFF. The CDR3 DNA follows: TGTGCCAGTAGTTCATCGGAGATGAACACTGAAGCTTTCTTT. The chain couples TRBV19 to TRBJ1-1; D uncertain. Trimming took off 5 bases at V and 0 bases at J, with 10 bases between the two ends. CDR1 LNHDA and CDR2 SQIVND come from the germline V gene (reference sequence). The CDR3 runs 14 residues.

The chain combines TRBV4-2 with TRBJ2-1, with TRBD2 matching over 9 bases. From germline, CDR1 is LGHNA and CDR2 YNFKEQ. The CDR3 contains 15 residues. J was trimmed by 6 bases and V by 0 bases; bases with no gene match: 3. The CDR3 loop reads CASSQDWTSANEQFF. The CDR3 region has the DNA TGTGCCAGCAGCCAAGATTGGACTAGCGCCAATGAGCAGTTCTTC.

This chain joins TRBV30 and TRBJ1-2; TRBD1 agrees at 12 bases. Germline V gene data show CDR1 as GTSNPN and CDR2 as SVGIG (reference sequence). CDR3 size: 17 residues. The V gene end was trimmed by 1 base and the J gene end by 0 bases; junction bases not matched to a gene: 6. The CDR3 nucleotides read TGTGCCTGGAGTGGAGGGACAGGGGGCGGTTCTAACTATGGCTACACCTTC. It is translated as CAWSGGTGGGSNYGYTF.

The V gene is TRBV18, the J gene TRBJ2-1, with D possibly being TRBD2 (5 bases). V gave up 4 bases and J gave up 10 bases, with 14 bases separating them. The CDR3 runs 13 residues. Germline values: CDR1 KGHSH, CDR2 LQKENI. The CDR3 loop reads CASSLNSGEEQFF. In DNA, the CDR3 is TGTGCCAGCTCACTCAATTCCGGGGAAGAGCAGTTCTTC.

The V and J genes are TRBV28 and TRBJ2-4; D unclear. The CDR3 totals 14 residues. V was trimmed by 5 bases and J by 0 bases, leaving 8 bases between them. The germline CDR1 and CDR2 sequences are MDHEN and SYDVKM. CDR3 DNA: TGTGCCAGCAGTGATCAGGTAGCCAAAAACATTCAGTACTTC. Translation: CASSDQVAKNIQYF.

The CDR3 nucleotides are TGCGCCAGCAGCCTCGGGACAGGGGGCCACTACGAGCAGTACTTC. Its protein product is CASSLGTGGHYEQYF. The chain joins TRBV5-1 to TRBJ2-7; the match to TRBD1 covers 12 bases. This CDR3 region has 15 residues. Losses at the gene ends were 4 bases for V and 3 bases for J; bases not matched to a gene: 5. The V gene's germline CDR1 is SGHRS and CDR2 YFSETQ.

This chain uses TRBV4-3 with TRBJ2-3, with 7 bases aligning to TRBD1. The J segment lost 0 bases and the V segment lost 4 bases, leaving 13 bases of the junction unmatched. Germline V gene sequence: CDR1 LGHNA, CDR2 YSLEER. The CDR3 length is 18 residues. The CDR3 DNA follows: TGCGCCAGCAGCCGATCACAGACAGGGCAATTTAGCACAGATACGCAGTATTTT. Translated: CASSRSQTGQFSTDTQYF.

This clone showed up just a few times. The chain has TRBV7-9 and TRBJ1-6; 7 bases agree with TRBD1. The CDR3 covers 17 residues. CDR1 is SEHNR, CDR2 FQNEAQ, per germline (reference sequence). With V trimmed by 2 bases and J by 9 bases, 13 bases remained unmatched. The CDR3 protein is CASSLRGAAGGGSPLHF. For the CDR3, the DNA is TGTGCCAGCAGCTTAAGGGGCGCCGCAGGGGGTGGTTCACCCCTCCACTTT.

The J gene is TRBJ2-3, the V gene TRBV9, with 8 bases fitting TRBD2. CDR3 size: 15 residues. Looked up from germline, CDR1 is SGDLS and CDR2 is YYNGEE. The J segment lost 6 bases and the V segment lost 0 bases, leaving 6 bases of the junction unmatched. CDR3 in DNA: TGTGCCAGCAGCGTAGTACCAGCGGGAGTGGATACGCAGTATTTT. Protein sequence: CASSVVPAGVDTQYF.

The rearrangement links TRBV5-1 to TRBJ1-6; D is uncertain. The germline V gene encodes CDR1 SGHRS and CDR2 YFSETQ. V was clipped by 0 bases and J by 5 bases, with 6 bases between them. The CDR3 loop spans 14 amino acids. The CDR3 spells CASSLGADNSPLHF. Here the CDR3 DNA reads TGCGCCAGCAGCTTGGGGGCAGATAATTCACCCCTCCACTTT.

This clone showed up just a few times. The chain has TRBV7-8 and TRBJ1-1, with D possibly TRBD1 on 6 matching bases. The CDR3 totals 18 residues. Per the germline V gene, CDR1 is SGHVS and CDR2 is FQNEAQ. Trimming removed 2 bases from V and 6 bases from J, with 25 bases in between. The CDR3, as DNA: TGTGCCAGCAGCTTAACCCGGCTCTGGGGCCAGGGGTGGGCTGAAGCTTTCTTT. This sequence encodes CASSLTRLWGQGWAEAFF.

Here the CDR3 DNA reads TGTGCCAGCAGCTTGGGGGCCGGGGGTCTGGACTACGAGCAGTACTTC. Protein sequence: CASSLGAGGLDYEQYF. The V call is TRBV5-6, the J call TRBJ2-7, with D tentatively TRBD2 (6 bases). V was shortened by 0 bases and J by 3 bases, with 16 bases between the two germline ends. The CDR3 length is 16 residues. The germline V gene has CDR1 SGHDT and CDR2 YYEEEE.

The CDR3 here is CASSLSRDTNTGELFF. The CDR3 bases are TGTGCCAGCAGCTTATCTCGGGACACTAACACCGGGGAGCTGTTTTTT. V is TRBV7-8 and J is TRBJ2-2, with D tentatively TRBD1 (6 bases). CDR3 length: 16 residues. V was clipped by 2 bases and J by 2 bases, with 12 bases between them. From germline, CDR1 is SGHVS and CDR2 FQNEAQ. Together with reference TRBV7-8 and TRBJ2-2, the CDR3 gives the full variable domain: GAGVSQSPRYKVAKRGQDVALRCDPISGHVSLFWYQQALGQGPEFLTYFQNEAQLDKSGLPSDRFFAERPEGSVSTLKIQRTQQEDSAVYLCASSLSRDTNTGELFFGEGSRLTVL.

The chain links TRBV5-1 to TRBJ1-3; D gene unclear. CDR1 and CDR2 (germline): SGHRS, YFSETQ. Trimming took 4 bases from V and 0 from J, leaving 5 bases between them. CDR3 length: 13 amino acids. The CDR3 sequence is CASSTYSGNTIYF. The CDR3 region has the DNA TGCGCCAGCAGCACCTACTCTGGAAACACCATATATTTT.

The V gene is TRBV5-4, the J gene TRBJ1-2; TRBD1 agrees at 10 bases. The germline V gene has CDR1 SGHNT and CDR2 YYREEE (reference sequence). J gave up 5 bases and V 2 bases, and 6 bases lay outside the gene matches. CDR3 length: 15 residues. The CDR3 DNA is TGTGCCAGCAGCTTCCGGGACAGGGGACTATATGGCTACACCTTC. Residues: CASSFRDRGLYGYTF.

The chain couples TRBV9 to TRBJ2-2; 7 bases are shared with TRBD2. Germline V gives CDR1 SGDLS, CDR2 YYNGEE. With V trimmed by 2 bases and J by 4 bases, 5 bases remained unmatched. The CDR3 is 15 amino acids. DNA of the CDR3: TGTGCCAGCAGCGTTAGCGGGTGGTCCACCGGGGAGCTGTTTTTT. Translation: CASSVSGWSTGELFF.

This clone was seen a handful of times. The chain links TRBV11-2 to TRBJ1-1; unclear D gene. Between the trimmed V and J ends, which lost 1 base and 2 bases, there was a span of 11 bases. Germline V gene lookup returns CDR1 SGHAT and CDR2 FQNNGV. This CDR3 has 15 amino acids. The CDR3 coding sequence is TGTGCCAGCAGCTTAGGCCGCCGGGGAAACACTGAAGCTTTCTTT. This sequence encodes CASSLGRRGNTEAFF.

The CDR3 region is CASSHQSGQSSYEQYF. DNA for the CDR3: TGCGCCAGCAGCCACCAATCGGGACAGAGCTCCTACGAGCAGTACTTC. V is TRBV4-1 and J is TRBJ2-7, with TRBD1 matching 7 bases. The V segment lost 3 bases and the J segment 0 bases; nucleotides outside the gene matches: 8. The CDR3 spans 16 residues. Per the germline V gene, CDR1 is MGHRA and CDR2 is YSYEKL.

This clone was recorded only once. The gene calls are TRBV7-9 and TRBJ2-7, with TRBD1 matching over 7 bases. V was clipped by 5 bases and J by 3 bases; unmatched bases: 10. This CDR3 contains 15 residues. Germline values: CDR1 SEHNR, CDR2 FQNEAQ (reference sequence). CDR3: CASSQGQGVNYEQYF. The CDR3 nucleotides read TGTGCCAGCAGCCAGGGGCAGGGGGTGAACTACGAGCAGTACTTC.

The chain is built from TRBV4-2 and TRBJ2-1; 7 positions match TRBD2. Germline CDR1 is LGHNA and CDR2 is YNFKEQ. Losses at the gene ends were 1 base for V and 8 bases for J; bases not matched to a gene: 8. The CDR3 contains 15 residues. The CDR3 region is CASSQVGEGNDEQFF. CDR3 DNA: TGTGCCAGCAGCCAAGTGGGGGAGGGGAACGATGAGCAGTTCTTC.

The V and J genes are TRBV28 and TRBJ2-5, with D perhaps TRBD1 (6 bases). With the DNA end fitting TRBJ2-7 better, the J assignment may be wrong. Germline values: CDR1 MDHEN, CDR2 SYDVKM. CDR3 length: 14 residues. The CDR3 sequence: CASNFPGQPYEQYF. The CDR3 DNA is TGTGCCAGCAACTTCCCCGGACAGCCCTACGAGCAGTACTTC.

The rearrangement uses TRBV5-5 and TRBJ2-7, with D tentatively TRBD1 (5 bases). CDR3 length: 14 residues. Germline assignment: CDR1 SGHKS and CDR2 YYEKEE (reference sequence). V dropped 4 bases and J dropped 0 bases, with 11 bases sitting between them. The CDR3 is CASSRGWNSYEQYF. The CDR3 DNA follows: TGTGCCAGCAGCAGGGGCTGGAACTCCTACGAGCAGTACTTC. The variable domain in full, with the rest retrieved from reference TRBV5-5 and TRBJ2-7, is DAGVTQSPTHLIKTRGQQVTLRCSPISGHKSVSWYQQVLGQGPQFIFQYYEKEERGRGNFPDRFSARQFPNYSSELNVNALLLGDSALYLCASSRGWNSYEQYFGPGTRLTVT.

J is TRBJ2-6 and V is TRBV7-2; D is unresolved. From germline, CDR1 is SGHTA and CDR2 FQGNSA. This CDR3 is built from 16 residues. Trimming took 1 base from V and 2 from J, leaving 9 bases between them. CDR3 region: CASSLGPQAGANVLTF. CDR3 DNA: TGTGCCAGCAGCTTAGGGCCGCAGGCTGGGGCCAACGTCCTGACTTTC.

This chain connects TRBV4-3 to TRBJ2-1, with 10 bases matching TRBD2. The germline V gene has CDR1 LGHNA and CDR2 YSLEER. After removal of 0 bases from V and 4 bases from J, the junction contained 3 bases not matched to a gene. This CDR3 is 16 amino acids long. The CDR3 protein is CASSQDWTSGYNEQFF. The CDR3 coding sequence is TGCGCCAGCAGCCAAGACTGGACTAGCGGTTACAATGAGCAGTTCTTC.

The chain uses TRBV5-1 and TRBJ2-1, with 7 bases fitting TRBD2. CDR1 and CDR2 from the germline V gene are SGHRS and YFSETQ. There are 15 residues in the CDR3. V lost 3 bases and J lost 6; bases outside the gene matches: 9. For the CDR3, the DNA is TGCGCCAGCAGCTCTTTAGCGGGTGGGGTCAATGAGCAGTTCTTC. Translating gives CASSSLAGGVNEQFF.